This T cell receptor (beta chain) was documented in a study of T cell responses to AZD1222 COVID-19 vaccine. V was pared by 3 bases and J by 7 bases, with 24 bases between. The CDR3 consists of 17 residues. Looked up from germline, CDR1 is WNHNN and CDR2 is SYGVQD (reference sequence). Concerning this clone itself: Its matching antigen is unknown.

Profiled with immunoSEQ multiplex PCR; TCRdb holds only in-frame clones, not every one. The sample consists of approximately 100,000 clones, around 94% of them appearing once. Study findings and constraints: Clonal diversity may have been underestimated, and the donors were mostly white British, with more females than males. Across the whole spike, CD4 TCRs peaked at regions 160-218 and 743-854.

This TCR was recovered from an adult in good health. This material consisted of peripheral blood, taken on day 0 of AZD1222 vaccination. The chain uses TRBV10-1 and TRBJ1-1; perhaps TRBD1 as D (6 bases). The CDR3: CASSDGLMVRKGGEAFF. DNA of the CDR3: TGCGCCAGCAGTGATGGTTTGATGGTTAGGAAGGGGGGTGAAGCTTTCTTT.